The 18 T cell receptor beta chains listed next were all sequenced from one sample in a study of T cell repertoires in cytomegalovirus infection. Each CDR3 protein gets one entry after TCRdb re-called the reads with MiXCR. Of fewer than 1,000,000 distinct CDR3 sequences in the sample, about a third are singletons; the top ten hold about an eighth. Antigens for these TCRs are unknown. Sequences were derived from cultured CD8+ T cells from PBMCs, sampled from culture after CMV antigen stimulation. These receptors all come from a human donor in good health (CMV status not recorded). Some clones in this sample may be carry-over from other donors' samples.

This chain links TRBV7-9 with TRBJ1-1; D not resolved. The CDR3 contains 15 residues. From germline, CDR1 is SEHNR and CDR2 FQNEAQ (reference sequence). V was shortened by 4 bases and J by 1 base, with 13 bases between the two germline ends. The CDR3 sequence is CASSYPGYGNTEAFF. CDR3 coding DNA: TGTGCCAGCAGCTATCCAGGCTATGGGAACACTGAAGCTTTCTTT.

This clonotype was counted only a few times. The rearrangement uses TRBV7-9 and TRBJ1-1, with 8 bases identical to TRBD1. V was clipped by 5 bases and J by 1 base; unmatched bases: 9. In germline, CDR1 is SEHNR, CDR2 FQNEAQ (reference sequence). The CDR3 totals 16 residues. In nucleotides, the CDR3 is TGTGCCAGCAGCCTTACAGGGGGTTACCCGAACACTGAAGCTTTCTTT. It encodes CASSLTGGYPNTEAFF.

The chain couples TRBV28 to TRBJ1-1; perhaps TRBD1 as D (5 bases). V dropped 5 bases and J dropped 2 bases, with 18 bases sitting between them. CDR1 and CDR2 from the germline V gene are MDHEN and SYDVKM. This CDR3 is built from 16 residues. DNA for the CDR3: TGTGCCAGCAGTGAACGGGGGAAAGTCCTAAACACTGAAGCTTTCTTT. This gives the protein CASSERGKVLNTEAFF.

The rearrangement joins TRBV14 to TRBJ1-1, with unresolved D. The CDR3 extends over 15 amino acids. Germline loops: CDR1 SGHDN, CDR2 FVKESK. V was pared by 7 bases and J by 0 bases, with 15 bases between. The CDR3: CASIQAPAMNTEAFF. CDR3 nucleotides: TGTGCCAGCATCCAGGCCCCAGCCATGAACACTGAAGCTTTCTTT.

Here the CDR3 reads CASSYSGGERYNEQFF. The CDR3 bases are TGTGCCAGCAGCTACAGCGGGGGGGAAAGATACAATGAGCAGTTCTTC. The chain carries TRBV7-8 and TRBJ2-1, with TRBD2 matching over 10 bases. CDR3 length: 16 residues. The V gene end was trimmed by 4 bases and the J gene end by 4 bases; junction bases not matched to a gene: 7. The germline gives CDR1 SGHVS, CDR2 FQNEAQ.

The CDR3 reads CASSESGEVKEFF. As DNA, the CDR3 is TGTGCCAGCAGCGAATCTGGGGAGGTCAAGGAGTTCTTC. The chain links TRBV7-9 to TRBJ2-1, with D possibly being TRBD2 (6 bases). V was pared by 5 bases and J by 14 bases, with 19 bases between. CDR3 length: 13 amino acids. Germline V gene data show CDR1 as SEHNR and CDR2 as FQNEAQ (reference sequence).

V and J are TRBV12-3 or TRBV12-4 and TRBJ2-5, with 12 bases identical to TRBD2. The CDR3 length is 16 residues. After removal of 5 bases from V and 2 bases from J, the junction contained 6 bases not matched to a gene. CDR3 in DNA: TGTGCCAGCAGTGTAACTAGCGGGGGGCTTCAAGAGACCCAGTACTTC. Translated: CASSVTSGGLQETQYF.

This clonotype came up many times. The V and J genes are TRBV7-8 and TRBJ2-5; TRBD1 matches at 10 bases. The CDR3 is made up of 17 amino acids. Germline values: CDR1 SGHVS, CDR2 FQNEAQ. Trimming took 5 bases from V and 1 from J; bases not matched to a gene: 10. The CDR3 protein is CASSTNRDRGPQETQYF. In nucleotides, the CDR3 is TGTGCCAGCAGCACCAACCGGGACAGGGGTCCCCAAGAGACCCAGTACTTC.

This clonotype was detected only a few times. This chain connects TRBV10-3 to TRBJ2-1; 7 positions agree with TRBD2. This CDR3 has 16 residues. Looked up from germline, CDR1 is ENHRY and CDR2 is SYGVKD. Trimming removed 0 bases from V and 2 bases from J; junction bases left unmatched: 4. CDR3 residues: CAISESGGEAYNEQFF. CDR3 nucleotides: TGTGCCATCAGTGAGTCTGGGGGGGAAGCCTACAATGAGCAGTTCTTC.

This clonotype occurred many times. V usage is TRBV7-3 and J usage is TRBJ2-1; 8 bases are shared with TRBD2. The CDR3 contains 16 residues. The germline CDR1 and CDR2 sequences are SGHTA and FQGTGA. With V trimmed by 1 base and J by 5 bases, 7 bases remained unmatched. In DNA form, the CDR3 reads TGTGCCAGCAGCTTAATTCTGCGGGGGGAACACAATGAGCAGTTCTTC. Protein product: CASSLILRGEHNEQFF.

CDR3 sequence: CASGGYPTDTQYF. CDR3 sequence (DNA): TGTGCCAGCGGGGGCTACCCGACAGATACGCAGTATTTT. The chain combines TRBV9 with TRBJ2-3, with a tentative D call TRBD1 (6 bases). This CDR3 comprises 13 residues. CDR1 and CDR2 (germline): SGDLS, YYNGEE. V was trimmed by 7 bases and J by 3 bases, leaving 12 bases between them.

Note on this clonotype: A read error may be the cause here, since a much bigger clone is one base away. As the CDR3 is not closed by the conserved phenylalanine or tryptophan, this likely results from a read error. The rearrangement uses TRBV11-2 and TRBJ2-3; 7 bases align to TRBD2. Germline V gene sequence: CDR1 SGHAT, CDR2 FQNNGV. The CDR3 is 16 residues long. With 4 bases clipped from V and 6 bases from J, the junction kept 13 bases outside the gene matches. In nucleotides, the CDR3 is TGTGCCAGCAGCTCCCATCGACTAGCACTGGGGGATACGCAGTATTCT. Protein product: CASSSHRLALGDTQYS.

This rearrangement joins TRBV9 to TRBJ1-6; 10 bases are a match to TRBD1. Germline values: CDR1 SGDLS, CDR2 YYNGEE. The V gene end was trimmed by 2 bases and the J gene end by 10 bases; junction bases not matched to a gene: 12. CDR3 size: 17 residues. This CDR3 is CASSVRDRGTVWSPLHF. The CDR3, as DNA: TGTGCCAGCAGCGTCCGGGACAGGGGAACAGTTTGGTCACCCCTCCACTTT.

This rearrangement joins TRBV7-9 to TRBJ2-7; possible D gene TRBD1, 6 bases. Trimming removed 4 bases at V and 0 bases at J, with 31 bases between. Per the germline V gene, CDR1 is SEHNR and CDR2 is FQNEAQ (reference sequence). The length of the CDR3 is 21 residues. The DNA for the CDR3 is TGTGCCAGCAGCTCCCCAGCAACCCAGGGGAGCTTGAGGATTCTCTCCTACGAGCAGTACTTC. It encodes CASSSPATQGSLRILSYEQYF.

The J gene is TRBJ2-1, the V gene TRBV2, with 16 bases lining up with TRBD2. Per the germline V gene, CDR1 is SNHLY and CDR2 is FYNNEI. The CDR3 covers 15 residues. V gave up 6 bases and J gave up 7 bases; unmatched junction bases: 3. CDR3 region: CASSGTSGGVNEQFF. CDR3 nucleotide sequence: TGTGCCAGCAGCGGGACTAGCGGGGGGGTGAATGAGCAGTTCTTC.

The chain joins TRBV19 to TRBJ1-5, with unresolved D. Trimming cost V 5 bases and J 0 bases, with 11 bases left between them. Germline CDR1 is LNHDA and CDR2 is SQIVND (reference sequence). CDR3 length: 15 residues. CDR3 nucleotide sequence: TGTGCCAGTAGTTGGTCAGCAGATAGCAATCAGCCCCAGCATTTT. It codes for CASSWSADSNQPQHF.

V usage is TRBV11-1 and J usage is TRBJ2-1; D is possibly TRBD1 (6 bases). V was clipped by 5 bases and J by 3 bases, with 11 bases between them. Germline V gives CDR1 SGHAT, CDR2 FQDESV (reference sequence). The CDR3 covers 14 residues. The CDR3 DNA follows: TGTGCCAGCAGCCCCGGGACACACTACAATGAGCAGTTCTTC. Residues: CASSPGTHYNEQFF.

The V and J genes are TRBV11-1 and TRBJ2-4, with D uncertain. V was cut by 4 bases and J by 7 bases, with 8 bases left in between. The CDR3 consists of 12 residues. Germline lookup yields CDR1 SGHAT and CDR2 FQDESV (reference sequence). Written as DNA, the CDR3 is TGTGCCAGCAGCTCCCACCCGAACATTCAGTACTTC. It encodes CASSSHPNIQYF.